This T cell receptor beta chain comes out of a study of T cells in Graves' hyperthyroidism and ophthalmopathy. Whole-study findings and limits: Most thyroid clonotypes with frequency above 0.001 were detected in blood.

A word on this clonotype: Its antigen is unidentified.

Germline V CDR1 and CDR2: KGHSH, LQKENI. V was cut by 1 base and J by 1 base, with 17 bases left in between. The CDR3 sequence is 17 residues long. RNA transcripts yielded amplified TCR beta CDR3 regions. A set of HTBI primers served as the primers for a first-round RT-PCR of the TCR CDR3. TCRdb re-called the multiplex PCR reads with MiXCR, one entry per CDR3 protein. The sample consists of around 440,000 distinct CDR3 sequences, roughly 14% of them appearing once. A roughly 10 ml volume of fresh peripheral blood provided the PBMCs. Input material: blood. This sequence joins TRBV18 and TRBJ2-7; D might be TRBD1 (5 bases). This TCR was recovered from a woman aged 18 to 35 with Graves' hyperthyroidism. CDR3 region: CASSPRMWAGSSYEQYF. The CDR3 DNA reads TGTGCCAGCTCACCACGGATGTGGGCAGGGTCTTCCTACGAGCAGTACTTC.